The T cell receptor (beta chain) described here comes from a study of chemoradiotherapy in HPV16-positive cancers. Study-level results: During treatment, candidate HPV-specific clones and E7-related motifs expanded in tumor.

The CDR3 has 12 residues. Trimming took 5 bases from V and 5 from J, leaving 10 bases between them. Germline loops: CDR1 SGDLS, CDR2 YYNGEE. Using immunoSEQ multiplex PCR, the repertoire was profiled, and TCRdb retains in-frame clones only, with some absent. There are around 5,200 clones in the sample; about 85% occur only once, and under 10% lies in the top ten. About this clone: Antigen unknown.

The specimen comprised tumor tissue, sampled from a patient who underwent chemoradiotherapy. The V gene is TRBV9, the J gene TRBJ2-5; D gene uncertain. This TCR derives from a human donor with HPV-associated anogenital cancer. The CDR3 reads CASRGESETQYF. The DNA of the CDR3 is TGTGCCAGCAGGGGCGAGAGTGAGACCCAGTACTTC.